Below, 25 T cell receptor beta chains from the same sample are listed, as sequenced in a study of molecular identifiers for immune sequencing clone quantification. TCRdb processed the PCR reads anew with MiXCR; each CDR3 protein has one entry. The repertoire holds 88,000 or so distinct CDR3 sequences, over 20% seen once, with about 0.95% in the top ten. Sequenced input: naive CD8+ T cells from blood, with Jurkat cell RNA spiked in. The subset denotes: FACS-sorted CD8+CD4-CCR7+CD45RA+ naive T cells. The receptors were gathered from a human donor in good health. Some libraries in this study had Jurkat cell RNA spiked in.

On this clonotype: Just one base apart from a much larger clone, this may be a read error. The final CDR3 position lacks the conserved phenylalanine or tryptophan, pointing to a likely read error. The gene calls are TRBV7-9 and TRBJ1-1, with 8 bases fitting TRBD1. Trimming at V came to 5 bases and at J to 0 bases, leaving 5 bases not matched to a gene. The CDR3 has 15 amino acids. The germline gives CDR1 SEHNR, CDR2 FQNEAQ (reference sequence). In nucleotides, the CDR3 is TGTGCCAGCAGCCCGACAGGGGCGATGAACACTGAAGCTTTCCTT. Residues: CASSPTGAMNTEAFL.

This clonotype occurred many times. The chain employs TRBV6-5 and TRBJ2-3; D is uncertain. CDR1 is MNHEY, CDR2 SVGAGI, per germline. The CDR3 contains 13 residues. V dropped 2 bases and J dropped 4 bases, with 7 bases sitting between them. The CDR3 nucleotides read TGTGCCAGCAGTTACACTTTCCCAGATACGCAGTATTTT. Protein sequence: CASSYTFPDTQYF.

This CDR3 reads CASSQFGQGTLTGELFF. CDR3 nucleotides: TGTGCCAGCAGCCAATTCGGACAGGGGACGTTAACCGGGGAGCTGTTTTTT. The V gene is TRBV14, the J gene TRBJ2-2; 9 bases fit TRBD1. Trimming took 2 bases from V and 5 from J; bases not matched to a gene: 9. The CDR3 spans 17 residues. Per the germline V gene, CDR1 is SGHDN and CDR2 is FVKESK. The whole variable domain, filled in from reference TRBV14 and TRBJ2-2, reads EAGVTQFPSHSVIEKGQTVTLRCDPISGHDNLYWYRRVMGKEIKFLLHFVKESKQDESGMPNNRFLAERTGGTYSTLKVQPAELEDSGVYFCASSQFGQGTLTGELFFGEGSRLTVL.

As regards this clonotype: This clone may be a read error of a much larger clone one base away. This chain links TRBV5-1 with TRBJ2-7; D gene unclear. The CDR3 length is 13 residues. Germline assignment: CDR1 SGHRS and CDR2 YFSETQ. The CDR3 coding sequence is TGCGCCAGCGGCTTGTCCGTTACCTACGAGCAGTACTTC. It codes for CASGLSVTYEQYF.

To note about this clonotype: One base away lies a much larger clone, so this may be a sequencing read error. This is likely a read error, given that the CDR3 carries no conserved phenylalanine or tryptophan at its end. The chain joins TRBV6-2 or TRBV6-3 to TRBJ1-1; the match to TRBD1 covers 7 bases. V lost 5 bases, J lost 2 bases, and 8 bases stayed unmatched. In germline, CDR1 is MNHEY, CDR2 SVGEGT. This CDR3 spans 15 amino acids. CDR3 loop: CASSNLDRPNTEAFL. CDR3 DNA sequence: TGTGCCAGCAGTAACTTGGACAGGCCAAACACTGAAGCTTTCTTA.

Worth noting for this clonotype: Being one base from a much bigger clone, this may be a read error. The genes are TRBV2 and TRBJ2-7, with D uncertain. The CDR3 is 12 residues long. In germline, CDR1 is SNHLY, CDR2 FYNNEI. This CDR3 is CTSSEIVYEQYF. CDR3 sequence (DNA): TGTACCAGCAGTGAAATTGTGTACGAGCAGTACTTC.

Regarding this clonotype: One junction end disagrees with the germline gene, perhaps due to a read error. The V call is TRBV28, the J call TRBJ2-1; 7 bases are a match to TRBD2. Germline assignment: CDR1 MDHEN and CDR2 SYDVKM. The length of the CDR3 is 17 residues. The CDR3 DNA reads as TGTGCCAGCAGTTCGAACACTCTAGCGGCCTCCTACAATGAGCAGCTCTTC. Translating it yields CASSSNTLAASYNEQLF. Filled out from reference TRBV28 and TRBJ2-1, the complete variable domain reads DVKVTQSSRYLVKRTGEKVFLECVQDMDHENMFWYRQDPGLGLRLIYFSYDVKMKEKGDIPEGYSVSREKKERFSLILESASTNQTSMYLCASSSNTLAASYNEQLFGPGTRLTVL.

This clonotype was seen many times. The gene calls are TRBV3-1 and TRBJ2-5; D is perhaps TRBD2 (6 bases). The CDR3 runs 15 residues. V shed 7 bases and J shed 9 bases, with 24 bases lying between them. The V gene's germline CDR1 is LGHDT and CDR2 YNNKEL (reference sequence). Here the CDR3 reads CASNPRAGEAGPQYF. The CDR3 DNA reads as TGTGCCAGCAACCCAAGGGCTGGGGAGGCCGGTCCCCAGTACTTC.

To note about this clonotype: One end of the junction fails to match germline, which may point to a read error. This chain connects TRBV19 to TRBJ2-5, with 9 bases lining up with TRBD2. Germline assignment: CDR1 LNHDA and CDR2 SQIVND (reference sequence). CDR3 size: 13 residues. The CDR3 DNA reads TGTGCCAGCCAAGCGGGAGGCGGAGAGGCCCAGTACTTC. Translating gives CASQAGGGEAQYF.

Concerning this clonotype: This may arise from a read error, as a much more abundant clone is one base away. The chain carries TRBV7-9 and TRBJ2-7, with 10 bases identical to TRBD1. The CDR3 runs to 15 residues. V lost 4 bases, J lost 3 bases, and 6 bases stayed unmatched. Germline V gene sequence: CDR1 SEHNR, CDR2 FQNEAQ (reference sequence). CDR3 nucleotide sequence: TGTGCCAGCAGCTCAGCCCGGACAGGGGGCTACGAGCAGTACTTC. Amino acids: CASSSARTGGYEQYF.

This clonotype was counted only a few times. The rearrangement links TRBV6-1 to TRBJ2-7; TRBD1 matches 8 bases. After removal of 0 bases from V and 4 bases from J, the junction contained 11 bases not matched to a gene. The V gene's germline CDR1 is MNHNS and CDR2 SASEGT. The CDR3 totals 17 residues. DNA for the CDR3: TGTGCCAGCAGTGAAGCGTTTGCAGGGGGCGTGGGATACGAGCAGTACTTC. Its translation is CASSEAFAGGVGYEQYF.

V usage is TRBV29-1 and J usage is TRBJ1-2, with a possible D match to TRBD1 (5 bases). CDR3 size: 14 residues. Germline V gives CDR1 SQVTM, CDR2 ANQGSEA. The V end lost 7 bases, the J end lost 5 bases, and 20 bases lay between the germline ends. The CDR3, as DNA: TGCAGCGCCGTCATTAGGGGCAGGTATTATGGCTACACCTTC. Its protein is CSAVIRGRYYGYTF.

V usage is TRBV19 and J usage is TRBJ2-1; no clear D gene. The germline V gene encodes CDR1 LNHDA and CDR2 SQIVND (reference sequence). V gave up 3 bases and J gave up 0 bases, with 9 bases separating them. CDR3 length: 15 residues. The CDR3, as DNA: TGTGCCAGTAGTATTGACTCGTACTCCTACAATGAGCAGTTCTTC. Translation gives CASSIDSYSYNEQFF. Full variable domain (missing parts from reference TRBV19 and TRBJ2-1): DGGITQSPKYLFRKEGQNVTLSCEQNLNHDAMYWYRQDPGQGLRLIYYSQIVNDFQKGDIAEGYSVSREKKESFPLTVTSAQKNPTAFYLCASSIDSYSYNEQFFGPGTRLTVL.

This clonotype was seen ten or more times. The V gene is TRBV5-5, the J gene TRBJ2-3; tentatively, D is TRBD2 (6 bases). V was cut by 0 bases and J by 3 bases, with 17 bases left in between. The CDR3 is made up of 17 amino acids. Germline CDR1 SGHKS, CDR2 YYEKEE (reference sequence). The CDR3 is CASSLGSGRMRTDTQYF. The CDR3 coding sequence is TGTGCCAGCAGCTTGGGGTCTGGGAGGATGAGGACAGATACGCAGTATTTT.

In this sample, this clonotype turned up many times. The chain couples TRBV29-1 to TRBJ2-7, with 10 bases matching TRBD1. The CDR3 length is 13 residues. CDR1 and CDR2 from the germline V gene are SQVTM and ANQGSEA. V lost 7 bases, J lost 4 bases, and 7 bases stayed unmatched. DNA of the CDR3: TGCAGCGCTCGGGACAGGGGAAGGTACGAGCAGTACTTC. Its protein is CSARDRGRYEQYF.

This clonotype was observed at least ten times. This sequence joins TRBV7-2 and TRBJ2-1, with 8 nucleotides matching TRBD2. Germline V lookup: CDR1 SGHTA, CDR2 FQGNSA. V shed 1 base and J 0 bases; nucleotides not matched to a gene: 5. This CDR3 is 17 amino acids long. The CDR3 DNA sequence: TGTGCCAGCAGCTTAGACAGCGGGGGACTCTCCTACAATGAGCAGTTCTTC. Translated, it gives CASSLDSGGLSYNEQFF.

This clonotype was seen repeatedly, ten times or more. The rearrangement joins TRBV28 to TRBJ1-5; 7 positions match TRBD1. Germline CDR1 MDHEN, CDR2 SYDVKM. The CDR3 is 17 residues long. V trimming: 5 bases; J trimming: 9 bases; junction bases outside the gene matches: 19. The CDR3 region has the DNA TGTGCCAGCAGTACGGGACAGCCCACGGCCACTTTGCGGCCCCAGCATTTT. It yields the protein CASSTGQPTATLRPQHF.

The table lists this clonotype with a few counts. V gene TRBV6-2 or TRBV6-3 combines with J gene TRBJ2-7; 11 positions agree with TRBD2. Germline V CDR1 and CDR2: MNHEY, SVGEGT. V lost 6 bases and J lost 5; bases outside the gene matches: 12. CDR3 size: 16 residues. For the CDR3, the DNA is TGTGCCAGCAGCCAAAGACTAGCGGGATGGGGCGACGAGCAGTACTTC. Translating gives CASSQRLAGWGDEQYF.

Comment on this clonotype: One junction end does not reproduce the germline sequence, and a read error may be involved. This chain connects TRBV2 to TRBJ2-3; the match to TRBD2 covers 12 bases. CDR3 length equals 19 residues. Germline V gene data show CDR1 as SNHLY and CDR2 as FYNNEI. The chain's CDR3 is CASSYTGTSGSTSTDTRYF. The CDR3 DNA reads as TGTGCCAGCAGTTATACCGGGACTAGCGGGTCGACTAGCACAGATACGCGGTATTTT.

This clonotype was detected many times. The chain uses TRBV5-1 and TRBJ1-1; D uncertain. V lost 2 bases to trimming and J lost 1 base, with 6 bases between them. The V gene's germline CDR1 is SGHRS and CDR2 YFSETQ. The CDR3 sequence is 13 residues long. For the CDR3, the DNA is TGCGCCAGCAGCTTCACCCCGAACACTGAAGCTTTCTTT. Translation: CASSFTPNTEAFF. Based on the CDR3 plus reference TRBV5-1 and TRBJ1-1, the full variable domain is KAGVTQTPRYLIKTRGQQVTLSCSPISGHRSVSWYQQTPGQGLQFLFEYFSETQRNKGNFPGRFSGRQFSNSRSEMNVSTLELGDSALYLCASSFTPNTEAFFGQGTRLTVV.

This chain connects TRBV15 to TRBJ2-1; 11 bases are shared with TRBD2. Germline loops: CDR1 LNHNV, CDR2 YYDKDF (reference sequence). There are 20 residues in the CDR3. The V segment lost 4 bases and the J segment 2 bases; nucleotides outside the gene matches: 16. The CDR3 reads CATSKARGLAGVSTYNEQFF. CDR3 DNA sequence: TGTGCCACCAGCAAAGCTCGTGGACTAGCGGGCGTCTCCACCTACAATGAGCAGTTCTTC.

This clonotype came up many times. This chain connects TRBV7-9 to TRBJ2-3, with 7 bases aligning to TRBD2. There are 16 residues in the CDR3. CDR1 and CDR2 from the germline V gene are SEHNR and FQNEAQ (reference sequence). V shed 1 base, J shed 2 bases, and the junction held 6 bases outside the gene matches. The CDR3 DNA sequence: TGTGCCAGCAGCTTAGGGGACTACCCTCCCACAGATACGCAGTATTTT. Amino acid sequence: CASSLGDYPPTDTQYF.

This clonotype was seen a few times. This rearrangement joins TRBV5-8 to TRBJ1-4; D gene ambiguous. Germline CDR1 SGHTS, CDR2 YDEGEE. The ends were cut back, 3 bases at V and 16 bases at J, with 10 bases in the middle. This CDR3 region has 10 residues. The CDR3: CASSYKDPFF. The CDR3 DNA follows: TGTGCCAGCAGCTATAAAGACCCGTTTTTT. Filled out from reference TRBV5-8 and TRBJ1-4, the complete variable domain reads EAGVTQSPTHLIKTRGQQATLRCSPISGHTSVYWYQQALGLGLQFLLWYDEGEERNRGNFPPRFSGRQFPNYSSELNVNALELEDSALYLCASSYKDPFFGSGTQLSVL.

This clonotype showed up just a few times. V and J are TRBV5-5 and TRBJ2-7; 7 bases align to TRBD1. This CDR3 region has 14 residues. V trimming: 2 bases; J trimming: 2 bases; junction bases outside the gene matches: 4. Germline loops: CDR1 SGHKS, CDR2 YYEKEE (reference sequence). CDR3 DNA: TGTGCCAGCAGCTTATGGGACAGCACCTACGAGCAGTACTTC. Translated: CASSLWDSTYEQYF. The full variable domain, rest sourced from reference TRBV5-5 and TRBJ2-7, is DAGVTQSPTHLIKTRGQQVTLRCSPISGHKSVSWYQQVLGQGPQFIFQYYEKEERGRGNFPDRFSARQFPNYSSELNVNALLLGDSALYLCASSLWDSTYEQYFGPGTRLTVT.

This clonotype was counted a few times. The chain links TRBV27 to TRBJ2-7, with D perhaps matching TRBD1 (6 bases). Trimming took off 3 bases at V and 3 bases at J, with 12 bases between the two ends. Germline CDR1 reads MNHEY; CDR2 reads SMNVEV (reference sequence). The CDR3 runs to 14 residues. CDR3 in amino acids: CASSFRGEGYEQYF. DNA for the CDR3: TGTGCCAGCAGTTTCAGGGGAGAGGGCTACGAGCAGTACTTC.